These 6 T cell receptor beta chains came from one sample sequenced in a study of patients and donors after allogeneic stem cell transplantation. TCRdb fed the RT-PCR reads into MiXCR, producing one record per CDR3 protein. The sample lists roughly 880,000 distinct CDR3 sequences; approximately 18% were seen once. The source material was blood, either unsorted or a sorted T cell fraction (not recorded which). These receptors were collected from a human donor who was either an allogeneic HSCT recipient or a stem cell or donor lymphocyte infusion donor (not recorded which). It is not recorded whose cells these are; they may come from a transplant donor.

As concerns this clonotype: The junction departs from the called germline gene at one end, perhaps through a read error. The chain links TRBV5-1 to TRBJ2-3; a possible D gene is TRBD1 (5 bases). The CDR3 is 15 residues long. Germline CDR1 is SGHRS and CDR2 is YFSETQ. The CDR3 region has the DNA TGCGCCGGCAGCTCCCAGGGATTAGTTTTGGATACGCAGTATTTT. Its translation is CAGSSQGLVLDTQYF.

The chain combines TRBV4-2 with TRBJ2-1; possibly TRBD1 or TRBD2 for D (5 bases each). The CDR3 sequence is 14 residues long. Trimming left V 1 base short and J 7 bases short, with 11 bases between. The germline V gene has CDR1 LGHNA and CDR2 YNFKEQ. The CDR3 DNA sequence: TGTGCCAGCAGCCAAGTGGGGGTCAGTAATGAGCAGTTCTTC. Its translation: CASSQVGVSNEQFF.

This clonotype was observed a handful of times. V usage is TRBV7-2 and J usage is TRBJ2-7; D might be TRBD2 (6 bases). This CDR3 contains 13 residues. Germline CDR1 and CDR2: SGHTA and FQGNSA. The V end was cut by 4 bases, the J end by 3 bases, with 10 bases between. The CDR3 coding sequence is TGTGCCAGCAGCTACGCGGGGAACTACGAGCAGTACTTC. As protein: CASSYAGNYEQYF.

This clonotype came up many times. V gene TRBV12-3 or TRBV12-4 combines with J gene TRBJ2-7; 9 bases fit TRBD1. This CDR3 contains 12 residues. V lost 9 bases and J lost 3; bases outside the gene matches: 3. The chain's CDR3 is CASMDRGYEQYF. The CDR3 bases are TGTGCCAGTATGGACAGGGGCTACGAGCAGTACTTC.

This chain joins TRBV7-9 and TRBJ2-7; D uncertain. This CDR3 spans 13 amino acids. V was cut by 4 bases and J by 6 bases, with 13 bases left in between. Germline assignment: CDR1 SEHNR and CDR2 FQNEAQ (reference sequence). As DNA, the CDR3 is TGTGCCAGCAGCTCAAGCCCCGGACGCGAGCAGTACTTC. Protein: CASSSSPGREQYF.

In its sample, this clonotype was seen a few times. The V gene is TRBV12-3 or TRBV12-4, the J gene TRBJ2-7, with 7 bases matching TRBD1. J lost 0 bases, V lost 3 bases, and 17 bases had no gene match. The CDR3 extends over 19 amino acids. CDR3 region: CASSFGPFRQGRSSYEQYF. The CDR3 region has the DNA TGTGCCAGCAGTTTCGGGCCCTTCCGACAGGGCCGAAGCTCCTACGAGCAGTACTTC.